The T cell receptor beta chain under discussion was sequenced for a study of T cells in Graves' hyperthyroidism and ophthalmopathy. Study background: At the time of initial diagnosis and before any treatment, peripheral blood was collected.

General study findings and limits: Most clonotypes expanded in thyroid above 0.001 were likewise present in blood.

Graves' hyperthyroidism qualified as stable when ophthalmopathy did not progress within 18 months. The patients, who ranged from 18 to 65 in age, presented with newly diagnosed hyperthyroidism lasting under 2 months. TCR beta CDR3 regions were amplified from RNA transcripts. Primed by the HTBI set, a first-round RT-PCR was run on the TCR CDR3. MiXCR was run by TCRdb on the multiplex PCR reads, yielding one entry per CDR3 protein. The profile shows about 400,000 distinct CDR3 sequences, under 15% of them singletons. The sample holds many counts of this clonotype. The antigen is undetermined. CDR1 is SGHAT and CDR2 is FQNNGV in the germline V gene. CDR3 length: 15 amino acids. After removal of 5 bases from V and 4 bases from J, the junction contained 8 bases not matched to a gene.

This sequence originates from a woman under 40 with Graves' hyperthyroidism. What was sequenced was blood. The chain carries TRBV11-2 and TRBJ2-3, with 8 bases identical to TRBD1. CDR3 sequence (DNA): TGTGCCAGCAGCCTCCTAGACAGGGGATCAGATACGCAGTATTTT. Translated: CASSLLDRGSDTQYF.